These T cell receptor beta chains were read from a single sample in a study of shared clonotypes between healthy human individuals. Data came from immunoSEQ multiplex PCR; TCRdb stores just in-frame clones and leaves some out. The repertoire holds roughly 2.2 million clones, 93% seen once, with about 0.37% in the top ten. Sequencing was performed on naive CD4+ T cells from PBMCs. The receptors derive from a man aged 18-30 years in good health. Some clones in this sample may be carry-over from other donors' samples. Each CDR3 is given with its conserved first and last residue. The D gene is left open where the match is weak. Some rows mark clone size as missing; the rest say once, few, many or name a class of expanded clone.

V gene,D gene,clone size,CDR3 length,J gene,CDR3 DNA,CDR3 protein
TRBV6-6,NA,NA,14,TRBJ1-5,TGTGCCAGCAGTTACTTGGCAGGGGATCAGCCCCAGCATTTT,CASSYLAGDQPQHF
TRBV11-2,TRBD1,NA,15,TRBJ1-4,TGTGCCAGCAGCTTACTAGTACAGGGGTATGAAAAACTGTTTTTT,CASSLLVQGYEKLFF
TRBV10-1,NA,NA,14,TRBJ2-1,TGCGCCACGGGGGTCGGCACACCGGGTAATGAGCAGTTCTTC,CATGVGTPGNEQFF
TRBV11-3,NA,NA,17,TRBJ2-7,TGTGCCAGCAGCTTAGATCAGAGGGACGGGCCCTCCTACGAGCAGTACTTC,CASSLDQRDGPSYEQYF
TRBV2,TRBD1,NA,14,TRBJ1-4,TGTGCCACCCAACAAGGGACAGGAGATGAAAAACTGTTTTTT,CATQQGTGDEKLFF
TRBV4-2,TRBD1,NA,14,TRBJ1-4,TGTGCCAGCAGCCAAGTAGGACAGGACGAAAAACTGTTTTTT,CASSQVGQDEKLFF
TRBV7-9,NA,NA,15,TRBJ2-3,TGTGCCAGCAGCTTAGGGCGGTCGGAGACAGATACGCAGTATTTT,CASSLGRSETDTQYF
TRBV7-2,TRBD1,NA,15,TRBJ1-2,TGTGCCAGCAGGAGGCCGGGACAGGGGGACTATGGCTACACCTTC,CASRRPGQGDYGYTF
TRBV27,NA,NA,13,TRBJ1-5,TGTGCCAGCAGCCGATCACCCCACCAGCCCCAGCATTTT,CASSRSPHQPQHF
TRBV4-1,NA,NA,16,TRBJ1-2,TGCGCCAGCAGCCAGGGGACGGGGATCTCTAACTATGGCTACACCTTC,CASSQGTGISNYGYTF
TRBV5-1,TRBD2,NA,19,TRBJ2-3,TGCGCCAGCAGCCCCGGACTAGCGGGAGGGCCCTCGGGTACAGATACGCAGTATTTT,CASSPGLAGGPSGTDTQYF
TRBV6-1,NA,NA,16,TRBJ2-5,TGTGCCAGCAGTGAAGCGCGGCGGGGCAAACAAGAGACCCAGTACTTC,CASSEARRGKQETQYF
TRBV29-1,TRBD2,NA,14,TRBJ2-7,TGCAGCGTTGGGATCCTAGCGGGAGTGAACGAGCAGTACTTC,CSVGILAGVNEQYF
TRBV7-9,NA,NA,14,TRBJ2-1,TGTGCCAGCAGCTTAGGAAATGGACAGAATGAGCAGTTCTTC,CASSLGNGQNEQFF
TRBV27,NA,NA,14,TRBJ1-1,TGTGCCAGCAGTTTATCAGGGGTGATTACTGAAGCTTTCTTT,CASSLSGVITEAFF
TRBV6-5,NA,NA,13,TRBJ2-4,TGTGCCTGTAAAGAGGGGGGACAAAACATTCAGTACTTC,CACKEGGQNIQYF
TRBV5-1,TRBD2,NA,16,TRBJ2-1,TGCGCCAGCAGCTCCCTTAGCGGGAGTCCCTACAATGAGCAGTTCTTC,CASSSLSGSPYNEQFF
TRBV6-1,NA,NA,12,TRBJ1-2,TGTGCCAGCAGTGACTCGGGCAATGGCTACACCTTC,CASSDSGNGYTF
TRBV2,TRBD1,NA,14,TRBJ1-1,TGTGCCAGCCAGAGACAGGGGAGGAACACTGAAGCTTTCTTT,CASQRQGRNTEAFF
TRBV28,TRBD2,NA,12,TRBJ2-3,TGTGCCAGCAAAGCGGGAGGAGATACGCAGTATTTT,CASKAGGDTQYF
TRBV19,NA,NA,14,TRBJ2-7,TGTGCCAGTAGTATAGTCCCTTTCGTCGGCGAGCAGTACTTC,CASSIVPFVGEQYF
TRBV5-4,TRBD2,NA,15,TRBJ2-1,TGTGCCAGCAGCCGGCCGGGACTAGCGGTTAATGAGCAGTTCTTC,CASSRPGLAVNEQFF
TRBV5-1,TRBD2,NA,16,TRBJ2-3,TGCGCCAGCAGCCTACTGACTAGCGGGAGCACAGATACGCAGTATTTT,CASSLLTSGSTDTQYF
TRBV15,NA,NA,13,TRBJ2-1,TGTGCCACCAGCAGAGGCCGACAGAATGAGCAGTTCTTC,CATSRGRQNEQFF
TRBV7-2,TRBD1,NA,16,TRBJ2-2,TGTGCCAGCAGCTTATTGGGGCAGGGGGCGATCGGGGAGCTGTTTTTT,CASSLLGQGAIGELFF
TRBV9,NA,few,12,TRBJ2-2,TGTGCCAGCAGCCGGACCACCGGGGAGCTGTTTTTT,CASSRTTGELFF
TRBV7-9,TRBD1,NA,16,TRBJ2-7,TGTGCCAGCAGCCCGACTTCGGGACAGGGGAGCTGGGAGCAGTACTTC,CASSPTSGQGSWEQYF
TRBV6-1,TRBD2,NA,14,TRBJ2-7,TGTGCCAGCAGGTCCGGGAGGCCCCCCTACGAGCAGTACTTC,CASRSGRPPYEQYF
TRBV19,NA,NA,13,TRBJ2-5,TGTGCCAGTAGTATACTCGGCAGGGAGACCCAGTACTTC,CASSILGRETQYF
TRBV5-1,NA,NA,16,TRBJ1-4,TGCGCCAGCAGCCATGGCAGGGTCGGTGGGCAGGAAAAACTGTTTTTT,CASSHGRVGGQEKLFF
TRBV7-2,TRBD1,NA,14,TRBJ2-7,TGTGCCAGCAGCTTGAGGGACAGGGGGTACGAGCAGTACTTC,CASSLRDRGYEQYF
TRBV7-9,NA,NA,14,TRBJ1-5,TGTGCCAGCAGCCCGACGGGGGCTAATCAGCCCCAGCATTTT,CASSPTGANQPQHF
TRBV4-3,NA,NA,16,TRBJ2-2,TGCGCCAGCAGCCAAGAGGCGGGTCTACAAACCGGGGAGCTGTTTTTT,CASSQEAGLQTGELFF
TRBV28,TRBD2,NA,15,TRBJ2-7,TGTGCCAGCAGGGCCGGGACTAGCGGAGCCTACGAGCAGTACTTC,CASRAGTSGAYEQYF
TRBV7-2,NA,NA,14,TRBJ2-7,TGTGCCAGCAGCGACGGCAGGAACGCCTACGAGCAGTACTTC,CASSDGRNAYEQYF
TRBV4-2,NA,NA,15,TRBJ2-1,TGTGCCAGCAGCCAAGAGGAGGGGGTAAGCAATGAGCAGTTCTTC,CASSQEEGVSNEQFF
TRBV2,TRBD1,NA,14,TRBJ1-1,TGTGCCAGCAGTGGGGGGGAGGGGGCCCCAAGGGCTTTCTTT,CASSGGEGAPRAFF
TRBV7-2,NA,NA,16,TRBJ2-2,TGTGCCAGCAGCTTAGATCGGACAGCGAACACCGGGGAGCTGTTTTTT,CASSLDRTANTGELFF
TRBV28,NA,NA,11,TRBJ1-2,TGTGCCAGCAGTGCTATGCAGGGCTACACCTTC,CASSAMQGYTF
TRBV5-8,NA,NA,12,TRBJ1-5,TGTGCCAGCAGCCCCTCGGCAGGACCCCAGCATTTT,CASSPSAGPQHF
TRBV2,TRBD1,NA,17,TRBJ1-4,TGTGCCAGCAGTCCGCGCCAGGGGGTGTTAACTAATGAAAAACTGTTTTTT,CASSPRQGVLTNEKLFF
TRBV25-1,TRBD1,NA,13,TRBJ2-7,TGTGCCAGCACCAGGACAGGGGACATCGAGCAGTACTTC,CASTRTGDIEQYF
TRBV14,NA,NA,16,TRBJ1-1,TGTGCCAGCAGCCAACGTCCCGGGTCCTTGTCCACTGAAGCTTTCTTT,CASSQRPGSLSTEAFF
TRBV6-5,TRBD1,NA,14,TRBJ1-5,TGTGCCAGCAGCGGGACAGGGGTTCGACAGCCCCAGCATTTT,CASSGTGVRQPQHF
TRBV30,NA,NA,11,TRBJ2-3,TGTGCCTGGAGCGACGGAGAAACGCAGTATTTT,CAWSDGETQYF
TRBV28,NA,NA,17,TRBJ2-7,TGTGCCAGCAGTTTTGGGCGTGGCGGGCAGGACCGCTACGAGCAGTACTTC,CASSFGRGGQDRYEQYF
TRBV30,NA,NA,11,TRBJ2-3,TGTGCCTGGAGTGCGATAGATACGCAGTATTTT,CAWSAIDTQYF
TRBV4-1,TRBD2,NA,16,TRBJ2-5,TGCGCCAGCAGCCAAATAGGACTAGCGGCGCAAGAGACCCAGTACTTC,CASSQIGLAAQETQYF
TRBV9,NA,NA,12,TRBJ1-1,TGTGCCAGCAGCATAGGGTGGGGGGCAGCTTTCTTT,CASSIGWGAAFF
TRBV10-3,TRBD1,NA,12,TRBJ2-3,TGTGCCATCGGACAGGGTCCAGATACGCAGTATTTT,CAIGQGPDTQYF
TRBV4-3,TRBD2,NA,15,TRBJ2-2,TGCGCCAGCAGCCAAGTCGGGGGGGCCCTCGGGGAGCTGTTTTTT,CASSQVGGALGELFF